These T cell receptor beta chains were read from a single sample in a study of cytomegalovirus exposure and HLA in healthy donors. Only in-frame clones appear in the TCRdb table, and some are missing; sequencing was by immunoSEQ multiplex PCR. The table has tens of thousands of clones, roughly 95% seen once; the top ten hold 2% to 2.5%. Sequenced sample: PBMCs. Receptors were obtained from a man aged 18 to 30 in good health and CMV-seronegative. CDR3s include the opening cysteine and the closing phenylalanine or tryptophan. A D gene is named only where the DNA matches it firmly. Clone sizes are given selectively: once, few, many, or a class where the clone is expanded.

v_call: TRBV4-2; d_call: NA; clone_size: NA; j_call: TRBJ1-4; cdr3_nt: TGTGCCAGCAGCCAAGTTCCCTTGGGGAGGGCTAATGAAAAACTGTTTTTT; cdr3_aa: CASSQVPLGRANEKLFF
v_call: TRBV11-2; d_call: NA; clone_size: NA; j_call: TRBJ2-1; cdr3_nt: TGTGCCAGCAGGGAGGGAGCAGGGTATGGCTTTGAGCAGTTCTTC; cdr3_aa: CASREGAGYGFEQFF
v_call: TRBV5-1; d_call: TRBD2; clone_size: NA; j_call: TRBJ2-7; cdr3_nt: TGCGCCAGCAGCTTTCTAGCGGGAGGTAATTACGAGCAGTACTTC; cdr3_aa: CASSFLAGGNYEQYF
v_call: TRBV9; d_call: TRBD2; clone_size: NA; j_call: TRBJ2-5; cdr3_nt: TGTGCCAGCAGCGTAGGGGGAGGGCCGGGAGAGACCCAGTACTTC; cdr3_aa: CASSVGGGPGETQYF
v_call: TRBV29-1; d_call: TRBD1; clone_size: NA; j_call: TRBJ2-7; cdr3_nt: TGCAGCGTCTTAAGCAGGGGGTTGGCGAGGGAGCAGTACTTC; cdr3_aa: CSVLSRGLAREQYF
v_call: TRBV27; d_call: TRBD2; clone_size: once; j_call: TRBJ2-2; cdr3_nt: TGTGCCAGCAGTTTAACAGGGGGCGAGAAACTAGCGGGAGGCGGGGAGCTGTTTTTT; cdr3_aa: CASSLTGGEKLAGGGELFF
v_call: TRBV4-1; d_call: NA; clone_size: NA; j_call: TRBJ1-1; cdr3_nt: TGCGCCAGCAGCCAAGAGGAAGGGAGGAACACTGAAGCTTTCTTT; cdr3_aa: CASSQEEGRNTEAFF
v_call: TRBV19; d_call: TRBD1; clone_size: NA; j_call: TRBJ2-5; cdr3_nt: TGTGCCAGTAGCAGACAGGGTTGGCAAGAGACCCAGTACTTC; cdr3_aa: CASSRQGWQETQYF
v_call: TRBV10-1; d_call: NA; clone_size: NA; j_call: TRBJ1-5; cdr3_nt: TGCGCCAGCAGCCAGGGGTGGAATCAGCCCCAGCATTTT; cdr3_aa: CASSQGWNQPQHF
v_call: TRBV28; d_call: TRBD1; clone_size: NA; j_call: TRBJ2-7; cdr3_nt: TGTGCCAGCAGTCAAATGGGACAGGATTACGAGCAGTACTTC; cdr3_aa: CASSQMGQDYEQYF
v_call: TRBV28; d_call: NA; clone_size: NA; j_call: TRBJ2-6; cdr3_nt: TGTGCCAGCATAGATGTATCTGGGGCCAACGTCCTGACTTTC; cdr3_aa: CASIDVSGANVLTF
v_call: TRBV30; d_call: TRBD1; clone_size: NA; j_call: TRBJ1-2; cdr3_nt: TGTGCCTGGAGTCAGGGACAGGGCTATGGCTACACCTTC; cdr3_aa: CAWSQGQGYGYTF
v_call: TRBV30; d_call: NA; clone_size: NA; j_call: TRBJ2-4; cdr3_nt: TGTGCCTGGAGTGGCGTACCCAAAAACATTCAGTACTTC; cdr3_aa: CAWSGVPKNIQYF
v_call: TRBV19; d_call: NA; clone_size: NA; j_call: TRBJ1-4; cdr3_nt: TGTGCCAGTAGTATTTTCCAGAATAATGAAAAACTGTTTTTT; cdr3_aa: CASSIFQNNEKLFF
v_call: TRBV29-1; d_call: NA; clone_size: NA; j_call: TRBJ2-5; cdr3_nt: TGCAGCGTGGGCCACCCAGAGACCCAGTACTTC; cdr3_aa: CSVGHPETQYF
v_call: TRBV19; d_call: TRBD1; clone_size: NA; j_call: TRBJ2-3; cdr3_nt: TGTGCCAGTAGTACGGGACAGGGGGCCGCAGATACGCAGTATTTT; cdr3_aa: CASSTGQGAADTQYF
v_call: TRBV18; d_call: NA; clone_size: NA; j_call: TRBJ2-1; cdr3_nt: TGTGCCAGCTCAGCTTCAGGAGGGGCTCAGAATGAGCAGTTCTTC; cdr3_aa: CASSASGGAQNEQFF
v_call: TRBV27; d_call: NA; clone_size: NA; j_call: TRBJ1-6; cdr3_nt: TGTGCCAGCAGTTTCGAGGGTAGGGGGAATTCACCCCTCCACTTT; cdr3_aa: CASSFEGRGNSPLHF
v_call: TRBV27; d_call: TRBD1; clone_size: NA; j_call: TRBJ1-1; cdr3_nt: TGTGCCAGCAGTCTGTCCGGGACAGGGCTCACTGAAGCTTTCTTT; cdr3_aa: CASSLSGTGLTEAFF
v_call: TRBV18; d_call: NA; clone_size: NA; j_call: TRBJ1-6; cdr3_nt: TGTGCCAGCTCACCGGGCAGGGGTAATTCACCCCTCCACTTT; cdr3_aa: CASSPGRGNSPLHF
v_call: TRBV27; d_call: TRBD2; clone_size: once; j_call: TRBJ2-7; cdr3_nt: TGTGCCAGCAGCTTTACTAGCGGGCTTTCCTACGAGCAGTACTTC; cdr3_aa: CASSFTSGLSYEQYF
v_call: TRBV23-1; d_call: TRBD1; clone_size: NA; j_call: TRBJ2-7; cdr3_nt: TGCGCCAGCAAAAGGATCAGGGACAGGGGCGCCTACGAGCAGTACTTC; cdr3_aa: CASKRIRDRGAYEQYF
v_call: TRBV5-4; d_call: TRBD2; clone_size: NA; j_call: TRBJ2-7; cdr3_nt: TGTGCCAGCAGCCGGACTAGCTCTTCAACCTACGAGCAGTACTTC; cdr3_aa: CASSRTSSSTYEQYF
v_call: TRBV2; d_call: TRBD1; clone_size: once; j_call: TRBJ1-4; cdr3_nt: TGTGCCAGCAGTGAAACCGGACAGGGTAATGAAAAACTGTTTTTT; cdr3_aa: CASSETGQGNEKLFF
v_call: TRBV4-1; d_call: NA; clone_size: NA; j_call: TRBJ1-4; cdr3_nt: TGCGCCAGCAGCCGACCAGGGAACACTAATGAAAAACTGTTTTTT; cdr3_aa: CASSRPGNTNEKLFF
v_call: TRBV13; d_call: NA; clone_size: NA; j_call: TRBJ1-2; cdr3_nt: TGTGCCAGCAGCAGCTCTACCCAGGGTCCCTATGGCTACACCTTC; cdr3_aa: CASSSSTQGPYGYTF
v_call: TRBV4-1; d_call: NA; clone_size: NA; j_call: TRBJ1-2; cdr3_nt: TGCGCCAGCAGCCAAGGCGGGGACGGACGGGGCTACACCTTC; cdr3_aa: CASSQGGDGRGYTF
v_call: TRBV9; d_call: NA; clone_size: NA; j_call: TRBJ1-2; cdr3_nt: TGTGCCAGCAGCGTAGGGGGCGGCTCTAACTATGGCTACACCTTC; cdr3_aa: CASSVGGGSNYGYTF
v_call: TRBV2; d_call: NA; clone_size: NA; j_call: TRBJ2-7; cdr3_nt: TGTGCCAGCAGGGGGCTATACGAGCAGTACTTC; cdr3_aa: CASRGLYEQYF
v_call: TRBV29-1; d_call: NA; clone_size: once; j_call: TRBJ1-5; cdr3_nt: TGCAGCGCCCCGCATATTGTGACAGAGAATAGCAATCAGCCCCAGCATTTT; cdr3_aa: CSAPHIVTENSNQPQHF
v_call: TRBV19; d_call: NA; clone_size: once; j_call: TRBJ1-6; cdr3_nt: TGTGCCAGTAGTATAGTTGGAGATAATTCACCCCTCCACTTT; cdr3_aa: CASSIVGDNSPLHF
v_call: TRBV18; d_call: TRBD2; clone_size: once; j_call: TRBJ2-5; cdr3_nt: TGTGCCAGCTCGCGTAACCTAGCGGGAGGCCGGCAAGAGACCCAGTACTTC; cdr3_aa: CASSRNLAGGRQETQYF
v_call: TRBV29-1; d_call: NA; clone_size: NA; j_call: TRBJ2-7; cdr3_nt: TGCAGCGTTTGTGAGGGGACATACGAGCAGTACTTC; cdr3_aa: CSVCEGTYEQYF
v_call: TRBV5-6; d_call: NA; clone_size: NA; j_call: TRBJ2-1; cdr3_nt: TGTGCCAGCAGCTTGAGGGGGATTGAGCAGTTCTTC; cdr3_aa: CASSLRGIEQFF
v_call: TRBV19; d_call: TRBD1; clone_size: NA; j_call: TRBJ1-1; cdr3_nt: TGTGCCAGTAGTATAGTCAGGACAGGGGACACTGAAGCTTTCTTT; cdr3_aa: CASSIVRTGDTEAFF
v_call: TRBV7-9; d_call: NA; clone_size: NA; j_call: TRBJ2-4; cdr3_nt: TGTGCCAGCAGCTTAAAAGTGGCAGGGTTAGCCAAAAACATTCAGTACTTC; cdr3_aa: CASSLKVAGLAKNIQYF
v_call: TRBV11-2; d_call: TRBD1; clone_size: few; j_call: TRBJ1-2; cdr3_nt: TGTGCCAGCAGCTTCCAGACAGGGGTAAACTATGGCTACACCTTC; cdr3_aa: CASSFQTGVNYGYTF
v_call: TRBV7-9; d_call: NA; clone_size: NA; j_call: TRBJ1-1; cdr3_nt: TGTGCCAGCACCTCATGGGGGGAAGGGAGTGGCGCTGAAGCTTTCTTT; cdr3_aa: CASTSWGEGSGAEAFF
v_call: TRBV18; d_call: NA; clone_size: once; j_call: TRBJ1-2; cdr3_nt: TGTGCCAGCTCACCTAACCTAGAAAACTATGGCTACACCTTC; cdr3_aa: CASSPNLENYGYTF
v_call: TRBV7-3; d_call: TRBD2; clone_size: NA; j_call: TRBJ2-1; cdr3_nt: TGTGCCAGCAGCTTATGGGGCGGGAGCTCCTACAATGAGCAGTTCTTC; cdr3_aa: CASSLWGGSSYNEQFF
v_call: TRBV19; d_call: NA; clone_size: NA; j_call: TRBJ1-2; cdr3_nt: TGTGCCAGTAGTACACAAGCTAACTATGGCTACACCTTC; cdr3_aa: CASSTQANYGYTF
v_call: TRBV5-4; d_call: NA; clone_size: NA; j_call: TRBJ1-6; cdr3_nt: TGTGCCAGCAGCCACGACTGGAGCTCCTATAATTCACCCCTCCACTTT; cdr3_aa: CASSHDWSSYNSPLHF